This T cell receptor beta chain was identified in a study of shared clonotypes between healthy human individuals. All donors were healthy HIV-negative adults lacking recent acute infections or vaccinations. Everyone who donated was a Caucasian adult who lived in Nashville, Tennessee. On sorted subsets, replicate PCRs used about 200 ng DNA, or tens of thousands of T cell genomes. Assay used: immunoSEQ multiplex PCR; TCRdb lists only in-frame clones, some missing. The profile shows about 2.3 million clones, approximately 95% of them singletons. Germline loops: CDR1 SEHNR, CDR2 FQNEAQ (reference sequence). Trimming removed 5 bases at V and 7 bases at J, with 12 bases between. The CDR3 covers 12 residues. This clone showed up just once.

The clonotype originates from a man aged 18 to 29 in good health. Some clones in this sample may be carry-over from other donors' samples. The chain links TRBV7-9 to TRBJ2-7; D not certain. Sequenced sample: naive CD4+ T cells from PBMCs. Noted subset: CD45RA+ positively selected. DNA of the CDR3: TGTGCCAGCAGCCCCGTTCAATTGGAGCAGTACTTC. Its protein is CASSPVQLEQYF.